One and the same sample provided the 18 T cell receptor beta chains below, sequenced in a study of shared clonotypes between healthy human individuals (TCRdb year 2020). The library was prepared using the immunoSEQ multiplex PCR assay. Sourced from immuneACCESS, this table was stored by TCRdb with only in-frame sequences that have V and J called. A share of the clones is absent; for the studies checked, an unresolved V gene accounts for under half, and the remainder has no known explanation. Recorded for this sample are 2 million or so clones; around 95% of them occurred a single time. Around 0.13% of the sample belongs to the ten largest clones. Source material: naive CD4+ T cells sorted from blood. The sample's cell subset or site, from its label and the paper: CD45RA+ positively selected. The receptors were sampled from a young man in good health.

Only one count was recorded for this clone. This chain connects TRBV4-2 to TRBJ2-7; no firm D call. The CDR3 spans 13 residues. Trimming left V 0 bases short and J 4 bases short, with 7 bases between. CDR1 is LGHNA, CDR2 YNFKEQ, per germline. CDR3 protein: CASSQESGYEQYF. In DNA form, the CDR3 reads TGTGCCAGCAGCCAAGAGTCGGGTTACGAGCAGTACTTC.

The chain uses TRBV5-1 and TRBJ1-2; weak D call: TRBD1 (5 bases). The CDR3 sequence is 15 residues long. Deletions cut 4 bases from V and 0 bases from J, with 13 bases between. Germline V gene sequence: CDR1 SGHRS, CDR2 YFSETQ. The CDR3 loop reads CASSRSEGPNYGYTF. The CDR3 nucleotides read TGCGCCAGCAGCCGTTCCGAGGGGCCTAACTATGGCTACACCTTC.

The chain uses TRBV7-6 and TRBJ2-1; 10 bases match TRBD1. This CDR3 region has 15 residues. Trimming cost V 4 bases and J 4 bases; bases outside gene matches: 4. Looked up from germline, CDR1 is SGHVS and CDR2 is FNYEAQ. The CDR3, as DNA: TGTGCCAGCAGCTCGGGACAGGGGATATACAATGAGCAGTTCTTC. Translating it yields CASSSGQGIYNEQFF.

This clone has just one count. The chain couples TRBV30 to TRBJ1-2, with D perhaps TRBD1 (5 bases). V lost 5 bases to trimming and J lost 8 bases, with 18 bases between them. There are 13 residues in the CDR3. Germline V gene data show CDR1 as GTSNPN and CDR2 as SVGIG (reference sequence). DNA for the CDR3: TGTGCCTGGGCTACACGCCAGGGAAGGGGCTACACCTTC. Protein product: CAWATRQGRGYTF.

The chain employs TRBV10-1 and TRBJ1-1; 9 positions agree with TRBD1. Trimming at V came to 4 bases and at J to 7 bases, leaving 1 base not matched to a gene. In germline, CDR1 is WNHNN, CDR2 SYGVQD (reference sequence). This CDR3 is built from 12 residues. CDR3 residues: CASSGTGVEAFF. CDR3 DNA: TGCGCCAGCAGTGGGACAGGGGTTGAAGCTTTCTTT.

The CDR3 sequence: CASSHWGTNYGYTF. CDR3 coding DNA: TGCGCCAGCAGCCATTGGGGAACTAACTATGGCTACACCTTC. The chain combines TRBV4-1 with TRBJ1-2; D is unclear. Germline CDR1 is MGHRA and CDR2 is YSYEKL. The CDR3 has 14 amino acids. V lost 3 bases, J lost 0 bases, and 8 bases lay in between.

This clone was seen only a few times. The chain employs TRBV6-5 and TRBJ1-2, with 7 bases aligning to TRBD1. The CDR3 is 13 residues long. Germline-derived CDR1 and CDR2 are MNHEY and SVGAGI. DNA for the CDR3: TGTGTCACCACCCGAGGGGGCGCCTATGGCTACACCTTC. As protein: CVTTRGGAYGYTF.

The chain recombines TRBV7-8 with TRBJ1-4; D is unclear. V was cut by 1 base and J by 15 bases, with 27 bases left in between. The CDR3 is made up of 17 amino acids. Germline lookup yields CDR1 SGHVS and CDR2 FQNEAQ. The CDR3 reads CASSLGAASLRPLVVFF. The CDR3 DNA sequence: TGTGCCAGCAGCTTAGGGGCAGCCAGTCTACGACCTTTGGTGGTGTTTTTT.

J is TRBJ2-7 and V is TRBV25-1; the match to TRBD2 covers 14 bases. The CDR3 runs to 18 residues. Per germline, CDR1 MGHDK and CDR2 SYGVNS. V gave up 6 bases and J gave up 0 bases; unmatched junction bases: 10. CDR3 nucleotide sequence: TGTGCCAGCAGCCCGACTAGCGGGAGGGCCCACAGCTCCTACGAGCAGTACTTC. It encodes CASSPTSGRAHSSYEQYF.

This rearrangement joins TRBV10-2 to TRBJ1-4; D unclear. Germline CDR1 WSHSY, CDR2 SAAADI. The CDR3 consists of 16 residues. V dropped 2 bases and J dropped 0 bases, with 10 bases sitting between them. The CDR3 reads CASSERGVATNEKLFF. The CDR3 DNA is TGCGCCAGCAGTGAGAGAGGAGTTGCAACTAATGAAAAACTGTTTTTT.

The DNA of the CDR3 is TGTGCCAGCAGTTTAAGGGGGCAGGACACCGGGGAGCTGTTTTTT. Protein product: CASSLRGQDTGELFF. J is TRBJ2-2 and V is TRBV27; 7 nucleotides match TRBD1. Germline V lookup: CDR1 MNHEY, CDR2 SMNVEV (reference sequence). The CDR3 covers 15 residues. V trimming: 2 bases; J trimming: 3 bases; junction bases outside the gene matches: 3.

The rearrangement uses TRBV6-5 and TRBJ2-7; D may be TRBD2 (6 bases). Germline CDR1 and CDR2: MNHEY and SVGAGI. Deletions cut 5 bases from V and 2 bases from J, with 16 bases between. This CDR3 contains 15 residues. CDR3 DNA: TGTGCCAGCAGTAGAAACGGGAGACTTACCTACGAGCAGTACTTC. This codes for CASSRNGRLTYEQYF.

The chain is built from TRBV7-2 and TRBJ2-7, with TRBD2 identical over 7 bases. CDR1 is SGHTA, CDR2 FQGNSA, per germline. This CDR3 is 15 amino acids long. V lost 0 bases and J lost 9; bases outside the gene matches: 11. This chain's CDR3 is CASSLAGLLGGGQYF. CDR3 nucleotide sequence: TGTGCCAGCAGCTTAGCCGGGTTGTTAGGCGGGGGGCAGTACTTC.

This chain links TRBV5-1 with TRBJ2-1; D may be TRBD2 (6 bases). V lost 4 bases to trimming and J lost 4 bases, with 12 bases between them. The CDR3 covers 14 residues. Germline CDR1 reads SGHRS; CDR2 reads YFSETQ. CDR3 region: CASSRGDPYNEQFF. The CDR3 coding sequence is TGCGCCAGCAGCCGCGGGGACCCATACAATGAGCAGTTCTTC.

The rearrangement uses TRBV28 and TRBJ1-3; TRBD1 aligns across 7 bases. This CDR3 is 13 amino acids long. Per the germline V gene, CDR1 is MDHEN and CDR2 is SYDVKM. The ends lost 8 bases at V and 3 bases at J; junction bases unmatched: 4. The CDR3 region is CASGRGLGNTIYF. The CDR3 nucleotides read TGTGCCAGCGGGAGGGGGCTTGGAAACACCATATATTTT.

The chain combines TRBV7-8 with TRBJ2-7; TRBD2 might be the D (7 bases). CDR3 length: 13 amino acids. Trimming removed 1 base at V and 7 bases at J, with 11 bases between. The germline CDR1 and CDR2 sequences are SGHVS and FQNEAQ. DNA of the CDR3: TGTGCCAGCAGCTTAGTGGGGGGGCAAGAGCAGTACTTC. This gives the protein CASSLVGGQEQYF.

This chain uses TRBV7-2 with TRBJ1-1, with 9 bases fitting TRBD1. This CDR3 has 15 amino acids. J lost 4 bases, V lost 1 base, and 4 bases had no gene match. Germline assignment: CDR1 SGHTA and CDR2 FQGNSA. The CDR3: CASSLVTGGITEAFF. The CDR3 DNA reads as TGTGCCAGCAGCTTAGTGACAGGGGGGATCACTGAAGCTTTCTTT.

The gene calls are TRBV28 and TRBJ1-1, with TRBD1 as a possible D gene (5 bases). This CDR3 has 15 amino acids. Trimming pared 4 bases from V and 5 bases from J, leaving 17 bases between. Germline assignment: CDR1 MDHEN and CDR2 SYDVKM. The CDR3 nucleotides are TGTGCCAGCAGTTCCCCGACCGCAGGGATGACTGAAGCTTTCTTT. Its protein is CASSSPTAGMTEAFF. The whole variable domain, remainder taken from reference TRBV28 and TRBJ1-1, is DVKVTQSSRYLVKRTGEKVFLECVQDMDHENMFWYRQDPGLGLRLIYFSYDVKMKEKGDIPEGYSVSREKKERFSLILESASTNQTSMYLCASSSPTAGMTEAFFGQGTRLTVV.